The clone carrying this T cell receptor (beta chain) was counted only a few times. As to time point: newly diagnosed GD, antithyroid drugs for less than 3 months. Following extraction of RNA from PBMCs, that RNA was used to make the TCR library. The CDR3 contains 15 residues. V was trimmed by 5 bases and J by 0 bases, leaving 11 bases between them. The germline V gene encodes CDR1 LNHNV and CDR2 YYDKDF (reference sequence). This sample was included in a study of regulatory T cells in long-lasting Graves disease. The TCR beta library used iRepertoire HTBI primers with Arm-PCR amplification of CDR3. TCRdb re-derived calls from the multiplex PCR reads in MiXCR, one entry per CDR3 protein. The repertoire includes about 330,000 distinct CDR3 sequences, roughly 16% of them detected once, and 20% sits in the top ten. This sample also appeared in a second study, on T cells in Graves' hyperthyroidism and ophthalmopathy.

The sequenced sample was peripheral blood mononuclear cells (PBMCs), obtained at new diagnosis, from a patient treated with antithyroid drugs. The source of this sequence is a woman between 18 and 29 years old with Graves disease. The V gene is TRBV15, the J gene TRBJ1-5; no clear D. CDR3 region: CATSGFLNSNQPQHF. In nucleotides, the CDR3 is TGTGCCACCAGCGGTTTTCTGAATAGCAATCAGCCCCAGCATTTT.